This is a list of T cell receptor beta chains from one sample in a study of T cell responses to AZD1222 COVID-19 vaccine. Sequencing used immunoSEQ multiplex PCR; TCRdb keeps in-frame clones, though not all of them. In the table there are 120,000 or so clones, 88% of which are singletons. Material: peripheral blood, obtained on day 0 of AZD1222 vaccination. Source of these receptors: an adult in good health. The CDR3 runs from the conserved cysteine through the conserved F or W. D genes are given only for firm matches. Clone size is given for some rows only: seen once, a few or many times, or a class if the clone is expanded.

CATSRDFGTGLEQYF	TGTGCCACCAGCAGAGATTTTGGGACAGGGCTCGAGCAGTACTTC	TRBJ2-7	15	TRBV15	TRBD1	NA
CASSQDFARFGGYTF	TGTGCCAGCAGCCAAGATTTCGCGAGATTTGGTGGCTACACCTTC	TRBJ1-2	15	TRBV4-2	NA	NA
CASSLWTGGNQPQHF	TGCGCCAGCAGCCTTTGGACAGGGGGCAATCAGCCCCAGCATTTT	TRBJ1-5	15	TRBV4-1	TRBD1	NA
CASSPTGFYEQYF	TGTGCCAGCAGCCCGACAGGGTTCTACGAGCAGTACTTC	TRBJ2-7	13	TRBV7-2	TRBD1	NA
CATGRVSPFQETQYF	TGTGCCACTGGAAGGGTTTCACCCTTCCAAGAGACCCAGTACTTC	TRBJ2-5	15	TRBV19	NA	NA
CASSLRGGGLDQPQHF	TGTGCCAGCAGTTTAAGGGGCGGGGGCCTGGATCAGCCCCAGCATTTT	TRBJ1-5	16	TRBV27	NA	once
CASSQGGRQGGDNEQFF	TGCGCCAGCAGCCAAGGTGGCCGACAGGGGGGGGACAATGAGCAGTTCTTC	TRBJ2-1	17	TRBV4-1	TRBD1	NA
CASSEPWGGQGAANYGYTF	TGTGCCAGCAGTGAACCCTGGGGGGGACAGGGGGCCGCTAACTATGGCTACACCTTC	TRBJ1-2	19	TRBV6-1	TRBD1	NA
CASSSGTGELFF	TGTGCCAGCAGTTCCGGGACCGGGGAGCTGTTTTTT	TRBJ2-2	12	TRBV12-3/TRBV12-4	NA	NA
CASSFGLAGSYEQYF	TGTGCCAGCAGTTTTGGACTAGCGGGTTCCTACGAGCAGTACTTC	TRBJ2-7	15	TRBV7-9	TRBD2	NA
CASSPSGTYGYTF	TGTGCCAGCAGTCCCTCGGGCACATATGGCTACACCTTC	TRBJ1-2	13	TRBV6-5	NA	NA
CASSLGSDYGYTF	TGTGCCAGCTCACTAGGATCAGACTATGGCTACACCTTC	TRBJ1-2	13	TRBV18	NA	NA
CASSHDWDTQYF	TGTGCCAGCAGCCACGACTGGGATACGCAGTATTTT	TRBJ2-3	12	TRBV14	NA	NA
CSVENRAGSTEAFF	TGCAGCGTAGAGAACAGGGCGGGTAGCACTGAAGCTTTCTTT	TRBJ1-1	14	TRBV29-1	NA	NA
CATSDLRGNEQFF	TGTGCCACCAGTGATTTGAGAGGCAATGAGCAGTTCTTC	TRBJ2-1	13	TRBV24-1	NA	NA
CSTAEGNQPQHF	TGCAGCACGGCGGAGGGCAATCAGCCCCAGCATTTT	TRBJ1-5	12	TRBV29-1	NA	few
CASTALPSVAGTNEKLFF	TGCGCCAGCACCGCTTTGCCCTCGGTCGCTGGGACTAATGAAAAACTGTTTTTT	TRBJ1-4	18	TRBV5-1	NA	NA
CASTIDRGNTGELFF	TGTGCCAGCACCATCGACAGGGGGAACACCGGGGAGCTGTTTTTT	TRBJ2-2	15	TRBV6-5	TRBD1	NA
CASSEDRDHPQHF	TGTGCCAGCAGTGAAGACCGGGACCACCCCCAGCATTTT	TRBJ1-5	13	TRBV2	NA	NA
CASSLGGRHEQFF	TGCGCCAGCAGCTTGGGAGGGAGGCATGAGCAGTTCTTC	TRBJ2-1	13	TRBV5-1	NA	NA
CAWSSRGTEAFF	TGTGCCTGGAGTTCAAGGGGGACTGAAGCTTTCTTT	TRBJ1-1	12	TRBV30	NA	NA
CASSFGGEQYF	TGCGCCAGCAGCTTCGGAGGGGAGCAGTACTTC	TRBJ2-7	11	TRBV5-1	NA	NA
CASSPLQGDYTF	TGCGCCAGCAGCCCGTTACAGGGCGACTACACCTTC	TRBJ1-2	12	TRBV4-1	NA	medium-sized
CATYGPSDGYTF	TGCGCCACGTACGGGCCATCAGATGGCTACACCTTC	TRBJ1-2	12	TRBV10-1	NA	NA
CSVDRVGIPETQYF	TGCAGCGTCGACAGGGTGGGGATCCCGGAGACCCAGTACTTC	TRBJ2-5	14	TRBV29-1	TRBD1	NA
CASSLGRDYGYTF	TGTGCCAGCAGTTTGGGCCGAGATTATGGCTACACCTTC	TRBJ1-2	13	TRBV12-3/TRBV12-4	NA	NA
CASSIAPWGRTEAFF	TGTGCCAGTAGTATCGCCCCCTGGGGGAGGACTGAAGCTTTCTTT	TRBJ1-1	15	TRBV19	NA	NA
CASSVGTTGNQPQHF	TGTGCCAGCAGCGTAGGGACGACTGGAAATCAGCCCCAGCATTTT	TRBJ1-5	15	TRBV9	NA	once
CAGKDPHLMPQHF	TGTGCCGGAAAGGACCCCCATCTTATGCCCCAGCATTTT	TRBJ1-5	13	TRBV21-1	NA	NA
CASSFSHRGRGTDTQYF	TGTGCCAGCAGCTTCTCCCACAGGGGTCGGGGCACAGATACGCAGTATTTT	TRBJ2-3	17	TRBV11-2	TRBD1	NA
CASSLTPGGLYEQYF	TGTGCCAGCAGCTTAACCCCCGGGGGGCTATACGAGCAGTACTTC	TRBJ2-7	15	TRBV11-2	NA	NA
CASSYPGGELFF	TGTGCCAGCAGTTACCCCGGCGGGGAGCTGTTTTTT	TRBJ2-2	12	TRBV27	NA	NA